These 12 T cell receptor beta chains came from one sample sequenced in a study of shared clonotypes between healthy human individuals. Sequencing was performed with immunoSEQ multiplex PCR; in TCRdb, only in-frame clones are kept and a portion is missing. In the table there are about 490,000 clones, roughly 80% of which are singletons. Sequencing input: PBMCs. These receptors all come from a woman aged 40 to 50 in good health. Some clones in this sample may be carry-over from other donors' samples.

With respect to this clone: Germline and junction disagree at one end, which may indicate a read error. The V call is TRBV11-3, the J call TRBJ2-5, with 7 bases matching TRBD1. This CDR3 has 15 residues. The germline V gene encodes CDR1 SGHNT and CDR2 YENEEA. CDR3 nucleotide sequence: TGCGCCAGCAACCGTCGGACAGGAAGCCAAGAGACCCAGTACTTC. Protein: CASNRRTGSQETQYF.

The genes are TRBV10-1 and TRBJ2-7; 7 bases align to TRBD2. The CDR3 extends over 15 amino acids. Germline assignment: CDR1 WNHNN and CDR2 SYGVQD (reference sequence). V trimming: 7 bases; J trimming: 5 bases; junction bases outside the gene matches: 14. Written as DNA, the CDR3 is TGCGCCAGCACTAGAAACCCCGGGGGGTTACACGAGCAGTACTTC. Amino acids: CASTRNPGGLHEQYF.

The chain combines TRBV5-1 with TRBJ2-7; TRBD2 matches at 9 bases. Losses at the gene ends were 4 bases for V and 7 bases for J; bases not matched to a gene: 12. There are 15 residues in the CDR3. The germline CDR1 and CDR2 sequences are SGHRS and YFSETQ. CDR3: CASSVTVAGEDEQYF. CDR3 nucleotides: TGCGCCAGCAGCGTAACTGTAGCGGGAGAGGATGAGCAGTACTTC.

The chain has TRBV6-5 and TRBJ1-2, with TRBD1 matching 11 bases. V lost 3 bases, J lost 8 bases, and 2 bases stayed unmatched. The CDR3 has 13 residues. The germline gives CDR1 MNHEY, CDR2 SVGAGI. The CDR3 region is CASSYGTGGGYTF. In DNA, the CDR3 is TGTGCCAGCAGTTATGGGACAGGGGGAGGCTACACCTTC.

Comment on this clone: It is likely a read error: a sequence one base away is far more abundant. V gene TRBV30 combines with J gene TRBJ1-3; possible D gene TRBD1, 5 bases. Germline assignment: CDR1 GTSNPN and CDR2 SVGIG (reference sequence). The CDR3 runs to 17 residues. The CDR3 sequence: CARSVRGRYISGNTIYF. The CDR3 DNA reads as TGTGCCCGGAGTGTTAGGGGTCGGTATATCTCTGGAAACACCATATATTTT.

The chain employs TRBV27 and TRBJ2-7; TRBD1 matches 7 bases. Germline lookup yields CDR1 MNHEY and CDR2 SMNVEV (reference sequence). With V trimmed by 6 bases and J by 6 bases, 14 bases remained unmatched. The CDR3 is 15 residues long. The CDR3 coding sequence is TGTGCCAGCAGCCCCCAACCGACAGGGTCGGGCGAGCAGTACTTC. It specifies CASSPQPTGSGEQYF.

Concerning this clone itself: A far larger clone is one base from this, pointing to a likely read error. This rearrangement joins TRBV6-5 to TRBJ2-7; D is uncertain. The CDR3 is 15 residues long. Germline V lookup: CDR1 MNHEY, CDR2 SVGAGI. The V end lost 4 bases, the J end lost 2 bases, and 15 bases lay between the germline ends. CDR3 sequence: CASSSNQGKAYEQYF. The CDR3 coding sequence is TGTGCCAGCAGTTCTAACCAAGGGAAGGCCTACGAGCAGTACTTC.

For this clone: Since a far larger clone is one base different, this is likely a read error. The chain uses TRBV5-1 and TRBJ2-7; 12 bases are a match to TRBD1. The CDR3 runs to 15 residues. Germline V gives CDR1 SGHRS, CDR2 YFSETQ. With 0 bases clipped from V and 6 bases from J, the junction kept 4 bases outside the gene matches. For the CDR3, the DNA is TGCGCCAGCAGCTTGGAGCCGGGACAGGGGGCCGAGCAGTACTTC. Translation: CASSLEPGQGAEQYF.

This clone was seen a handful of times. A far larger clone is just one base off, so this is likely a read error. This chain joins TRBV30 and TRBJ2-3, with a weak D call TRBD1 (6 bases). Per the germline V gene, CDR1 is GTSNPN and CDR2 is SVGIG (reference sequence). The CDR3 spans 14 residues. The CDR3: CAWMRGRSTDTRYF. The DNA for the CDR3 is TGTGCCTGGATGAGGGGGAGAAGCACAGATACGCGGTATTTT.

The chain employs TRBV28 and TRBJ1-5; 7 bases line up with TRBD1. Germline-derived CDR1 and CDR2 are MDHEN and SYDVKM. V gave up 6 bases and J gave up 0 bases; unmatched junction bases: 8. The CDR3 totals 16 residues. The CDR3 region has the DNA TGTGCCAGCAGAAAAGACAGGGTCTATAGCAATCAGCCCCAGCATTTT. This gives the protein CASRKDRVYSNQPQHF. Full variable domain (rest looked up from reference TRBV28 and TRBJ1-5): DVKVTQSSRYLVKRTGEKVFLECVQDMDHENMFWYRQDPGLGLRLIYFSYDVKMKEKGDIPEGYSVSREKKERFSLILESASTNQTSMYLCASRKDRVYSNQPQHFGDGTRLSIL.

The J gene is TRBJ2-2, the V gene TRBV6-1, with 9 positions matching TRBD1. The CDR3 is 16 residues long. The V gene's germline CDR1 is MNHNS and CDR2 SASEGT. V lost 3 bases to trimming and J lost 5 bases; unmatched junction nucleotides: 7. The CDR3, as DNA: TGTGCCAGCAGTGAGACGGGACAGGGTGGGACCGGGGAGCTGTTTTTT. Translation: CASSETGQGGTGELFF.

This rearrangement joins TRBV28 to TRBJ2-5; the match to TRBD2 covers 10 bases. J was trimmed by 1 base and V by 3 bases; bases with no gene match: 2. The germline V gene encodes CDR1 MDHEN and CDR2 SYDVKM. This CDR3 is 15 amino acids long. In nucleotides, the CDR3 is TGTGCCAGCAGTTTTTCTAGCGGGAGCCAAGAGACCCAGTACTTC. This encodes CASSFSSGSQETQYF.